The 2 T cell receptor beta chains below all came from one sample that was sequenced in a study of early T cells in non-severe SARS-CoV-2 infection. TCRdb re-analysed the 5' RACE reads in MiXCR, keeping a single row per CDR3 protein. The sample contains about 79,000 distinct CDR3 sequences, less than 15% of which appear only once. Sequencing was carried out using whole blood. Source of these receptors: an adult who was a healthcare worker with PCR-confirmed SARS-CoV-2 infection or an uninfected control (not recorded which).

The count of this clonotype is one. This chain uses TRBV30 with TRBJ2-7; D may be TRBD1 or TRBD2 (5 bases each). Trimming shortened V by 1 base and J by 6 bases, and 13 bases separated the two germline ends. Germline lookup yields CDR1 GTSNPN and CDR2 SVGIG (reference sequence). This CDR3 comprises 13 residues. CDR3 bases: TGTGCCTGGAGTGCCCAGGGCGGAGGCGAGCAGTACTTC. This sequence encodes CAWSAQGGGEQYF. Looking up the rest from reference TRBV30 and TRBJ2-7 gives the full variable domain: SQTIHQWPATLVQPVGSPLSLECTVEGTSNPNLYWYRQAAGRGLQLLFYSVGIGQISSEVPQNLSASRPQDRQFILSSKKLLLSDSGFYLCAWSAQGGGEQYFGPGTRLTVT.

This clonotype has only a few counts. J is TRBJ1-2 and V is TRBV7-9; D is unclear. V was pared by 3 bases and J by 3 bases, with 8 bases between. Germline values: CDR1 SEHNR, CDR2 FQNEAQ (reference sequence). There are 13 residues in the CDR3. CDR3 sequence reads: CASSFGRDYGYTF. Written as DNA, the CDR3 is TGTGCCAGCAGCTTCGGGAGAGACTATGGCTACACCTTC. Full variable domain (rest looked up from reference TRBV7-9 and TRBJ1-2): DTGVSQNPRHKITKRGQNVTFRCDPISEHNRLYWYRQTLGQGPEFLTYFQNEAQLEKSRLLSDRFSAERPKGSFSTLEIQRTEQGDSAMYLCASSFGRDYGYTFGSGTRLTVV.